The source of this T cell receptor beta chain is a study of cytomegalovirus exposure and HLA in healthy donors. It was with 60 Vbeta and 13 Jbeta primers that the PCR ran. The data were produced by immunoSEQ multiplex PCR, yet TCRdb's version contains in-frame clones alone and is incomplete. The table shows about 180,000 clones, with 77% occurring only once. Germline V gene data show CDR1 as SGHRS and CDR2 as YFSETQ. CDR3 length: 15 amino acids. J was trimmed by 4 bases and V by 3 bases; bases with no gene match: 4. The sample consisted of PBMCs. This clonotype originated in a woman aged 25-40 years in good health and CMV-seropositive. J is TRBJ2-2 and V is TRBV5-1; 9 bases line up with TRBD1. DNA for the CDR3: TGCGCCAGCAGCTCGGACAGGGGAGCCACCGGGGAGCTGTTTTTT. This gives the protein CASSSDRGATGELFF.